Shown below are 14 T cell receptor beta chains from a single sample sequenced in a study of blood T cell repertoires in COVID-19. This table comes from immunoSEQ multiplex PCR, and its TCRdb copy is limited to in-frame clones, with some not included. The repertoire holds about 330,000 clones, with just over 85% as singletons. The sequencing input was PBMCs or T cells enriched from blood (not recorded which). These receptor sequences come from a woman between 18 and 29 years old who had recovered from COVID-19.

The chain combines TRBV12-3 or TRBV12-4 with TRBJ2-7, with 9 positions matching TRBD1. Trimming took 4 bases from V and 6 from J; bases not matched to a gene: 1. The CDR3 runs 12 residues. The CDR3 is CASSSTGGEQYF. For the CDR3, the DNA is TGTGCCAGCAGTTCGACAGGGGGCGAGCAGTACTTC.

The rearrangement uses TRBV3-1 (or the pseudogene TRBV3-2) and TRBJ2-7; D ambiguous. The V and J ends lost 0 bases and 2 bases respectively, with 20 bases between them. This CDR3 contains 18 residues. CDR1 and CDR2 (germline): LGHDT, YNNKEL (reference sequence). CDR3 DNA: TGTGCCAGCAGCCAAGACCCGCCGACACTTGTGCTTGCCTACGAGCAGTACTTC. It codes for CASSQDPPTLVLAYEQYF.

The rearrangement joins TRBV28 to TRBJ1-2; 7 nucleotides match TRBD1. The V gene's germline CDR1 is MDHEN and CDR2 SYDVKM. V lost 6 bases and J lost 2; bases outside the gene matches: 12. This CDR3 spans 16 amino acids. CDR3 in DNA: TGTGCCAGCAGCCGCCTAGGGGACAGAAGCAACTATGGCTACACCTTC. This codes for CASSRLGDRSNYGYTF.

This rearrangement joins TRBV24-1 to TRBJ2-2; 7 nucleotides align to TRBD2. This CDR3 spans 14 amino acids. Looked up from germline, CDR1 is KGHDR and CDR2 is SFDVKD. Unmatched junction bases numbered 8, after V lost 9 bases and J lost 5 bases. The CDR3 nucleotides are TGTGCCACCGCACCCCATAGCGGGACCGGGGAGCTGTTTTTT. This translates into CATAPHSGTGELFF.

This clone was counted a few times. CDR3 sequence (DNA): TGTGCCAGCAGCCCTCGGTTGGCTAGGTATGGCTACACCTTC. The encoded protein is CASSPRLARYGYTF. The chain combines TRBV7-3 with TRBJ1-2; D gene uncertain. Germline loops: CDR1 SGHTA, CDR2 FQGTGA. The CDR3 sequence is 14 residues long. V lost 5 bases, J lost 5 bases, and 15 bases lay in between.

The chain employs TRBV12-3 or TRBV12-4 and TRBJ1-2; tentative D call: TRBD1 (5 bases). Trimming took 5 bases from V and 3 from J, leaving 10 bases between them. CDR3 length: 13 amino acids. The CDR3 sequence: CASSPRGYYGYTF. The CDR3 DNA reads TGTGCCAGCAGTCCCCGGGGGTACTATGGCTACACCTTC.

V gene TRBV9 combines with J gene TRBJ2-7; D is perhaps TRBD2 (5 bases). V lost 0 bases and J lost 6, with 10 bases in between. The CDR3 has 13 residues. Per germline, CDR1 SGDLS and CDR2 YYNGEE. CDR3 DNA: TGTGCCAGCAGCGTAGTAGCTGGGAGCGAGCAGTACTTC. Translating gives CASSVVAGSEQYF.

The CDR3 here is CASSSGFTGELFF. Written as DNA, the CDR3 is TGTGCCAGCAGCTCGGGGTTCACCGGGGAGCTGTTTTTT. The V call is TRBV7-3, the J call TRBJ2-2; perhaps TRBD2 as D (5 bases). V was pared by 4 bases and J by 4 bases, with 7 bases between. This CDR3 has 13 residues. CDR1 and CDR2 (germline): SGHTA, FQGTGA.

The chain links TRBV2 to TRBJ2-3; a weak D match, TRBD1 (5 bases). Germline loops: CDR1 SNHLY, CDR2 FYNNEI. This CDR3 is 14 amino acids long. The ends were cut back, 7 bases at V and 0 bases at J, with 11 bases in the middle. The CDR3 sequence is CASTQRGSTDTQYF. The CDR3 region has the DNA TGTGCCAGCACCCAAAGGGGTAGCACAGATACGCAGTATTTT.

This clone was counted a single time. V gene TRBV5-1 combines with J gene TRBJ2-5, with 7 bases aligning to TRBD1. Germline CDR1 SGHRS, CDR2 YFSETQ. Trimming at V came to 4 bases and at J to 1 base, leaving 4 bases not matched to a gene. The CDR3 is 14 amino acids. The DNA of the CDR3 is TGCGCCAGCAGCGTGGGACAGCTCCAAGAGACCCAGTACTTC. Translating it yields CASSVGQLQETQYF. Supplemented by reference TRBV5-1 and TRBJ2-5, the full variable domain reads KAGVTQTPRYLIKTRGQQVTLSCSPISGHRSVSWYQQTPGQGLQFLFEYFSETQRNKGNFPGRFSGRQFSNSRSEMNVSTLELGDSALYLCASSVGQLQETQYFGPGTRLLVL.

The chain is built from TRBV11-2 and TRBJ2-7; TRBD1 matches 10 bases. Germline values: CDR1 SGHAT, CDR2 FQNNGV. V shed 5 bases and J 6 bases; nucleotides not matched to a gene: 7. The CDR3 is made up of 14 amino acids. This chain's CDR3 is CASSPDRGPGEQYF. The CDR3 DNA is TGTGCCAGCAGCCCCGACAGGGGGCCGGGCGAGCAGTACTTC.

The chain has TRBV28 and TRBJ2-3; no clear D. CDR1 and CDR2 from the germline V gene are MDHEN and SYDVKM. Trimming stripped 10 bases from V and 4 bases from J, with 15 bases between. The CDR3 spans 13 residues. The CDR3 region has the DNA TGTGCCACCCTTTCGAGTGGGCCAGATACGCAGTATTTT. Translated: CATLSSGPDTQYF.

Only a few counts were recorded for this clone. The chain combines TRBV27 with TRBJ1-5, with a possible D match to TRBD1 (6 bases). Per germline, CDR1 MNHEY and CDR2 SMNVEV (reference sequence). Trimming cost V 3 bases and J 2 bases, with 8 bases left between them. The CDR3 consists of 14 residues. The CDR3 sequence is CASSLGARNQPQHF. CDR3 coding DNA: TGTGCCAGCAGTTTGGGGGCGCGCAATCAGCCCCAGCATTTT.

Written as DNA, the CDR3 is TGTGCCAGCAGCTTAGTTCGAGATTCACCCCTCCACTTT. Amino acid sequence: CASSLVRDSPLHF. This chain uses TRBV11-3 with TRBJ1-6; unclear D gene. Trimming cost V 1 base and J 8 bases, with 6 bases left between them. This CDR3 is 13 amino acids long. Looked up from germline, CDR1 is SGHNT and CDR2 is YENEEA.